These T cell receptor beta chains were read from a single sample in a study of blood T cell repertoires in COVID-19. TCRdb's table, derived via immunoSEQ multiplex PCR, lists solely in-frame clones and lacks some. The sample lists 75,000 to 95,000 clones, around 80% occurring once. Sequences were obtained from peripheral blood. The receptors here all came from a man aged 55 to 70 with COVID-19, enrolled during active disease. The CDR3 runs from the conserved cysteine through the conserved F or W. The D gene is left open where the match is weak. The size of a clone is reported for some rows only, either as once, few or many, or as a class for expanded clones.

J gene	D gene	V gene	clone size	CDR3 DNA	CDR3 protein
TRBJ1-6	TRBD1	TRBV27	.	TGTGCCAGCCAGAACAGGGGGTGGAATTCACCCCTCCACTTT	CASQNRGWNSPLHF
TRBJ2-7	.	TRBV28	.	TGTGCCAGCAGTGACAGGTACGAGCAGTACTTC	CASSDRYEQYF
TRBJ1-5	.	TRBV15	.	TGTGCCACCAGCAGAGACTACGGGACATCCAAGCCCCAGCATTTT	CATSRDYGTSKPQHF
TRBJ1-5	.	TRBV30	.	TGTGCCTGGAGTGCACAGGAGTATCAGCCCCAGCATTTT	CAWSAQEYQPQHF
TRBJ2-1	.	TRBV7-2	.	TGTGCCAGCCTAGTAGGTGGGAGCAACAATGAGCAGTTCTTC	CASLVGGSNNEQFF
TRBJ2-1	TRBD2	TRBV9	many	TGTGCCAGCAGCTCGGGGACTAGCACGGGCTCCTACAATGAGCAGTTCTTC	CASSSGTSTGSYNEQFF
TRBJ2-7	.	TRBV7-6	once	TGTGCCAGCAGCCCCATGGCCGGAGCGTTAAGCTCCTACGAGCAGTACTTC	CASSPMAGALSSYEQYF
TRBJ2-1	TRBD2	TRBV11-2	.	TGTGCCAGCAGGAAAGCGGGGGTAGCAAGGAATGAGCAGTTCTTC	CASRKAGVARNEQFF
TRBJ2-1	.	TRBV7-2	.	TGTGCCAGCAGCCCGAGCTCCTACAATGAGCAGTTCTTC	CASSPSSYNEQFF
TRBJ2-5	TRBD2	TRBV7-2	.	TGTGCCAGCAGCTTATTTCCTAGCGGGACCGCTGAGACCCAGTACTTC	CASSLFPSGTAETQYF
TRBJ2-7	.	TRBV5-1	.	TGCGCCAGCAGCTTGCCAACCCGTAACACCTACGAGCAGTACTTC	CASSLPTRNTYEQYF
TRBJ2-3	TRBD1	TRBV2	.	TGTGCCAGCAGTGACCCCCGCCCCCGCGACAGGGCCCCAGATACGCAGTATTTT	CASSDPRPRDRAPDTQYF
TRBJ2-1	TRBD2	TRBV10-3	once	TGTGCCATCCGGACTAGCTCGGATGAGCAGTTCTTC	CAIRTSSDEQFF
TRBJ1-6	TRBD1	TRBV5-4	.	TGTGCCAGCAGCAGAGACAGGGCCGCTTCTAATTCACCCCTCCACTTT	CASSRDRAASNSPLHF
TRBJ2-2	TRBD2	TRBV7-9	.	TGTGCCAGCAGCTGGGGGACTAGCGGCACCGGGGAGCTGTTTTTT	CASSWGTSGTGELFF
TRBJ1-1	.	TRBV9	.	TGTGCCAGCAGCGTGACGGCCGGGGAAACTGAAGCTTTCTTT	CASSVTAGETEAFF
TRBJ2-5	.	TRBV2	.	TGTGCCAGCAGGGCGGGAACCGGGACAGATGGGCTTGGGACCCAGTACTTC	CASRAGTGTDGLGTQYF
TRBJ2-3	TRBD1	TRBV27	.	TGTGCCAGTCGTCCCGGGACAGGGCTCACAGATACGCAGTATTTT	CASRPGTGLTDTQYF
TRBJ2-7	.	TRBV9	.	TGTGCCAGCAGCTCTCACACAGGGATTGGCGAGCAGTACTTC	CASSSHTGIGEQYF
TRBJ1-1	.	TRBV5-4	.	TGTGCCAGCAGCTTGGACAGGGAAGCTTTCTTT	CASSLDREAFF
TRBJ1-1	TRBD1	TRBV2	.	TGTGCCAGCAGTGAAGAGGGGGCGCTGACTGAAGCTTTCTTT	CASSEEGALTEAFF
TRBJ1-1	TRBD1	TRBV6-2/TRBV6-3	.	TGTGCCAGCAGTTACCCCCGGACAGGGGCCACTGAAGCTTTCTTT	CASSYPRTGATEAFF
TRBJ2-3	.	TRBV11-1	.	TGTGCCAGCAGCACGGGACTCGGAATCCAAACAGATACGCAGTATTTT	CASSTGLGIQTDTQYF
TRBJ1-5	.	TRBV2	once	TGTGCCAGCAGTGAAACGGGTCAGCCCCAGCATTTT	CASSETGQPQHF
TRBJ2-1	.	TRBV19	.	TGTGCCAGTAGTCTAGTATGGGACTATGAGCAGTTCTTC	CASSLVWDYEQFF
TRBJ2-5	TRBD2	TRBV5-6	.	TGTGCCAGCAGCTTGGGGCAGGGAGGGCAAGAGACCCAGTACTTC	CASSLGQGGQETQYF
TRBJ1-3	TRBD1	TRBV6-5	.	TGTGCCAGCAGTTACCAGGGGGCCCGTGGAAACACCATATATTTT	CASSYQGARGNTIYF
TRBJ1-1	TRBD1	TRBV12-3/TRBV12-4	.	TGTGCCAGCAGTCAAACAGGGGGCGGGGAAGCTTTCTTT	CASSQTGGGEAFF
TRBJ2-5	.	TRBV12-3/TRBV12-4	.	TGTGCCAGCAGTGGACACAATCGGGAGACCCAGTACTTC	CASSGHNRETQYF
TRBJ2-3	.	TRBV25-1	.	TGTGCCAGCAGTGAATCTGGGACAACCACAGATACGCAGTATTTT	CASSESGTTTDTQYF
TRBJ1-1	.	TRBV6-5	.	TGTGCCAGCAGCCCCCAGTGGCGGGGGACTGAAGCTTTCTTT	CASSPQWRGTEAFF
TRBJ2-7	TRBD1	TRBV24-1	.	TGTGCCACCAGCGTCGGACAGGGAGAGCAGTACTTC	CATSVGQGEQYF
TRBJ1-2	TRBD1	TRBV9	.	TGTGCCAGCAGCGCACCAAGGACAGGGAGGTCGGATGGCTACACCTTC	CASSAPRTGRSDGYTF
TRBJ1-2	TRBD1	TRBV25-1	.	TGTGCCAGCAGTTCTCAACCAGGACAGGACTCTAACTATGGCTACACCTTC	CASSSQPGQDSNYGYTF
TRBJ2-1	.	TRBV30	.	TGTGCCTGGAGTAACCCCGGGTTATCCTCCTACAATGAGCAGTTCTTC	CAWSNPGLSSYNEQFF
TRBJ2-1	.	TRBV30	once	TGTGCCTGGGAACCGGGACAACAAGGGCAGTTCTTC	CAWEPGQQGQFF
TRBJ1-1	.	TRBV19	.	TGTGCCAGTAGTATAATAACAGGGTCTGAAGCTTTCTTT	CASSIITGSEAFF
TRBJ1-1	TRBD1	TRBV27	.	TGTGCCAGCAGTTTATACCCAGGGGGGAACACTGAAGCTTTCTTT	CASSLYPGGNTEAFF
TRBJ2-7	.	TRBV12-3/TRBV12-4	.	TGTGCCAGCAATCTCGACACAGCCTACGAGCAGTACTTC	CASNLDTAYEQYF
TRBJ2-7	.	TRBV12-3/TRBV12-4	.	TGTGCCAGCAGTTTTGCAGGGGACTACGAGCAGTACTTC	CASSFAGDYEQYF
TRBJ2-3	.	TRBV5-1	.	TGCGCCAGCAGCACCACAGGGAAAGGGGGTACGCAGTATTTT	CASSTTGKGGTQYF